These 9 T cell receptor beta chains originate from one sample sequenced in a study of beta chain features in type 1 diabetes. Reverse transcription of all isolated RNA meant that expressed TCRB transcripts were sequenced. Produced via immunoSEQ multiplex PCR; TCRdb's table is partial and in-frame only. The data show 140,000 to 150,000 clones, 40% to 55% seen once. Source material: Tregs from blood. The receptor source for this set is a man between 18 and 35 years old in good health.

In its sample, this clone was seen a few times. This chain connects TRBV27 to TRBJ2-6; 10 positions match TRBD2. The CDR3 consists of 21 residues. With V trimmed by 2 bases and J by 0 bases, 13 bases remained unmatched. CDR1 MNHEY and CDR2 SMNVEV come from the germline V gene (reference sequence). The CDR3 protein is CASSLRPPTSGYLSGANVLTF. As DNA, the CDR3 is TGTGCCAGCAGTTTAAGACCCCCGACTAGCGGGTATCTCTCTGGGGCCAACGTCCTGACTTTC.

The gene calls are TRBV9 and TRBJ2-5, with 9 bases aligning to TRBD2. V gave up 3 bases and J gave up 8 bases; unmatched junction bases: 11. CDR1 and CDR2 (germline): SGDLS, YYNGEE. CDR3 length equals 15 residues. CDR3 amino acids: CASSGVAGATTTQYF. CDR3 bases: TGTGCCAGCAGCGGGGTAGCGGGGGCCACTACCACCCAGTACTTC. Looking up the rest from reference TRBV9 and TRBJ2-5 gives the full variable domain: DSGVTQTPKHLITATGQRVTLRCSPRSGDLSVYWYQQSLDQGLQFLIQYYNGEERAKGNILERFSAQQFPDLHSELNLSSLELGDSALYFCASSGVAGATTTQYFGPGTRLLVL.

The CDR3 DNA follows: TGTGCCAGCAGCTGGGAGCAGGGGGCGGGTGAAAAACTGTTTTTT. Its translation: CASSWEQGAGEKLFF. The chain has TRBV5-5 and TRBJ1-4; the match to TRBD1 covers 8 bases. Unmatched junction bases numbered 8, after V lost 3 bases and J lost 7 bases. In germline, CDR1 is SGHKS, CDR2 YYEKEE (reference sequence). This CDR3 contains 15 residues.

This clone has just a few counts. The gene calls are TRBV5-4 and TRBJ1-2; no clear D gene. V gave up 1 base and J gave up 2 bases, with 9 bases separating them. CDR1 SGHNT and CDR2 YYREEE come from the germline V gene (reference sequence). This CDR3 spans 14 amino acids. The CDR3 coding sequence is TGTGCCAGCAGCTTGTTGGCGGGGAACTATGGCTACACCTTC. This gives the protein CASSLLAGNYGYTF.

The chain is built from TRBV10-3 and TRBJ2-1, with 12 bases that match TRBD1. The germline V gene has CDR1 ENHRY and CDR2 SYGVKD. The V gene end was trimmed by 0 bases and the J gene end by 10 bases; junction bases not matched to a gene: 7. The CDR3 totals 16 residues. The CDR3 DNA follows: TGTGCCATCAGTGAGTCCGGGACAGGGGGCCTTCGAGAGCAGTTCTTC. It specifies CAISESGTGGLREQFF.

There are a few counts of this clone. The chain recombines TRBV25-1 with TRBJ1-2, with D possibly TRBD1 on 6 matching bases. Germline V gene data show CDR1 as MGHDK and CDR2 as SYGVNS. The CDR3 extends over 14 amino acids. V dropped 3 bases and J dropped 10 bases, with 18 bases sitting between them. The CDR3, as DNA: TGTGCCAGCAGTGAGACAGGTTTCTTTGAGCCCTACACCTTC. Its protein is CASSETGFFEPYTF.

In this sample, this clone turned up a few times. J is TRBJ2-2 and V is TRBV6-1; tentative D call: TRBD1 (5 bases). The germline gives CDR1 MNHNS, CDR2 SASEGT. V was shortened by 1 base and J by 4 bases, with 16 bases between the two germline ends. This CDR3 region has 17 residues. DNA of the CDR3: TGTGCCAGCAGTGAAGTTAGGCAGGGAAGGGGCACCGGGGAGCTGTTTTTT. The encoded protein is CASSEVRQGRGTGELFF.

This clone came up a few times. The V call is TRBV2, the J call TRBJ2-2; TRBD2 matches 12 bases. This CDR3 spans 18 amino acids. Unmatched junction bases numbered 13, after V lost 6 bases and J lost 5 bases. Looked up from germline, CDR1 is SNHLY and CDR2 is FYNNEI. The DNA of the CDR3 is TGTGCCAGCAGGGATATCCGGACTAGCGGGACACGGACCGGGGAGCTGTTTTTT. Amino acid sequence: CASRDIRTSGTRTGELFF. Drawing the rest from reference TRBV2 and TRBJ2-2, the complete variable domain is EPEVTQTPSHQVTQMGQEVILRCVPISNHLYFYWYRQILGQKVEFLVSFYNNEISEKSEIFDDQFSVERPDGSNFTLKIRSTKLEDSAMYFCASRDIRTSGTRTGELFFGEGSRLTVL.

The chain is built from TRBV18 and TRBJ2-7; no firm D call. The CDR3 runs 12 residues. V lost 3 bases and J 4 bases, leaving 7 bases between the germline ends. The V gene's germline CDR1 is KGHSH and CDR2 LQKENI. The DNA for the CDR3 is TGTGCCAGCTCACCTTCTCAGTACGAGCAGTACTTC. Protein sequence: CASSPSQYEQYF.